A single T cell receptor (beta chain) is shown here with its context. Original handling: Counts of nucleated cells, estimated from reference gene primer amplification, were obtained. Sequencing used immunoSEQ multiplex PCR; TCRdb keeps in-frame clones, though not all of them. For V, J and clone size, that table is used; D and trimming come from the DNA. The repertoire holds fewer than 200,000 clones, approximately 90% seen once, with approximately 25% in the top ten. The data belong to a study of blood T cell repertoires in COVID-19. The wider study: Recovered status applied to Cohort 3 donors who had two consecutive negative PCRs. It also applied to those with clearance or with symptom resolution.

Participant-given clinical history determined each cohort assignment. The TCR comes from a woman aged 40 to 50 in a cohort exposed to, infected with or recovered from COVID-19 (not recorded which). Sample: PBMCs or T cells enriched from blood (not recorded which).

The CDR3 DNA sequence: TGCAGTGCTAGTTATTTCCGGGACAGGGTGAACACTGAAGCTTTCTTT. Translated: CSASYFRDRVNTEAFF. The V call is TRBV20-1, the J call TRBJ1-1, with 9 bases aligning to TRBD1. Germline lookup yields CDR1 DFQATT and CDR2 SNEGSKA (reference sequence). The CDR3 extends over 16 amino acids. Germline trimming cut 3 bases from V and 0 bases from J; bases unmatched to any gene: 8.